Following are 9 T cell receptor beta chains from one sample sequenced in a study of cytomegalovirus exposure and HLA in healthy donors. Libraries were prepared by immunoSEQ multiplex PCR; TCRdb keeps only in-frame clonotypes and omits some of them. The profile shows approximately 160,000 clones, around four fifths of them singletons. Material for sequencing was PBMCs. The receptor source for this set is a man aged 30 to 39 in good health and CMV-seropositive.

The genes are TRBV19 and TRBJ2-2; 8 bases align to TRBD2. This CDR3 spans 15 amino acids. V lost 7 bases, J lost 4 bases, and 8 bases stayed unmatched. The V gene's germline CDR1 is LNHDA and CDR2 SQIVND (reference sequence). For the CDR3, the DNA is TGTGCCAGTATGGACGGGGGGGCGGTCACCGGGGAGCTGTTTTTT. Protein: CASMDGGAVTGELFF.

CDR3 bases: TGTGCCAGCAGCGTCACCGGAGGCAGGGGCTACGAGCAGTACTTC. As protein: CASSVTGGRGYEQYF. The gene calls are TRBV9 and TRBJ2-7; D might be TRBD1 (6 bases). This CDR3 region has 15 residues. V shed 2 bases and J shed 3 bases, with 15 bases lying between them. The V gene's germline CDR1 is SGDLS and CDR2 YYNGEE. Filled out from reference TRBV9 and TRBJ2-7, the complete variable domain reads DSGVTQTPKHLITATGQRVTLRCSPRSGDLSVYWYQQSLDQGLQFLIQYYNGEERAKGNILERFSAQQFPDLHSELNLSSLELGDSALYFCASSVTGGRGYEQYFGPGTRLTVT.

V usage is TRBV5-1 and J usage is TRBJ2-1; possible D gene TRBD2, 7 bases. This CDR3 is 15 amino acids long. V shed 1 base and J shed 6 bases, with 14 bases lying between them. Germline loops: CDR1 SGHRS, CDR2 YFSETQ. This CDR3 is CASSLSGGVGNEQFF. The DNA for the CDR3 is TGCGCCAGCAGCTTGTCGGGGGGCGTCGGCAATGAGCAGTTCTTC.

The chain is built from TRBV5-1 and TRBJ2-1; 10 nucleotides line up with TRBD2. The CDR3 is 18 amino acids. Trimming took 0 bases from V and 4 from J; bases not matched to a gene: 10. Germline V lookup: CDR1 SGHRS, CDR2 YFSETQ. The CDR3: CASSLGYFRTSGYNEQFF. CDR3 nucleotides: TGCGCCAGCAGCTTGGGGTACTTTCGGACTAGCGGTTACAATGAGCAGTTCTTC. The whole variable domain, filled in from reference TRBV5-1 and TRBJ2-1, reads KAGVTQTPRYLIKTRGQQVTLSCSPISGHRSVSWYQQTPGQGLQFLFEYFSETQRNKGNFPGRFSGRQFSNSRSEMNVSTLELGDSALYLCASSLGYFRTSGYNEQFFGPGTRLTVL.

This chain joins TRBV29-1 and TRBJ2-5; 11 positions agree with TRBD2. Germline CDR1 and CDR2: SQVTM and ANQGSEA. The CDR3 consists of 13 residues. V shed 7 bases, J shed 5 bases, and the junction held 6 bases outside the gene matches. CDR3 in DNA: TGCAGCGCCTCGACTAGCGGGGCTGAGACCCAGTACTTC. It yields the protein CSASTSGAETQYF. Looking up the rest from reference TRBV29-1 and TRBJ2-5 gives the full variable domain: SAVISQKPSRDICQRGTSLTIQCQVDSQVTMMFWYRQQPGQSLTLIATANQGSEATYESGFVIDKFPISRPNLTFSTLTVSNMSPEDSSIYLCSASTSGAETQYFGPGTRLLVL.

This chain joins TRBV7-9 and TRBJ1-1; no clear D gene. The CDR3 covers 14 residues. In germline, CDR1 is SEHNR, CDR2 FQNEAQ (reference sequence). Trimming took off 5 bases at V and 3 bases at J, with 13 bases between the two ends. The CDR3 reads CASSGSVRDTEAFF. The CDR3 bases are TGTGCCAGCAGCGGGAGCGTACGGGACACTGAAGCTTTCTTT.

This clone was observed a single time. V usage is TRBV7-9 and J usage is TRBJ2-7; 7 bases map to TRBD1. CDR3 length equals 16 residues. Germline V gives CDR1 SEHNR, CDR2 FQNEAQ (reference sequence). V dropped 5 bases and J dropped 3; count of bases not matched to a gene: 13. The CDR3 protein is CASSPQVTGFFYEQYF. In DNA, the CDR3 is TGTGCCAGCAGCCCGCAAGTGACAGGGTTTTTCTACGAGCAGTACTTC.

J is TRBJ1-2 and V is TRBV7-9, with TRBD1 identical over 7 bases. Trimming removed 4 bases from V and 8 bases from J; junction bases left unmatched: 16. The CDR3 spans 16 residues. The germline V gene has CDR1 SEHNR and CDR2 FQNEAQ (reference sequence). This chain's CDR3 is CASSSGGTDFSGGYTF. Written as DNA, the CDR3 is TGTGCCAGCAGCTCAGGAGGGACAGACTTCTCGGGAGGCTACACCTTC.

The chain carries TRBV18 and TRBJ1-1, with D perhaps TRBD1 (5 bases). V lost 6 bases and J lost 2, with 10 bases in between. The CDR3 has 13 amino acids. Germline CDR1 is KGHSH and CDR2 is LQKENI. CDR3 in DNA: TGTGCCAGCTCCCTTAGGGGCAACACTGAAGCTTTCTTT. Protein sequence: CASSLRGNTEAFF.